The rows below give T cell receptor beta chains drawn from one sample of a study of T cell responses to AZD1222 COVID-19 vaccine. Sequencing was performed with immunoSEQ multiplex PCR; in TCRdb, only in-frame clones are kept and a portion is missing. The sample holds under 95,000 clones, over 80% seen once. The sequences come from peripheral blood, collected on day 0 of AZD1222 vaccination. The receptor set was obtained from an adult in good health. The CDR3 runs from the conserved cysteine through the conserved F or W. A D gene is named only where the DNA matches it firmly. Size values are once, few and many counts, or a class for expanded clones, and some rows have none.

>.|TRBJ2-7|TRBV10-3|TRBD2
TGTGCCATCAGTGGGACTAGCGGGGTCTCCTACGAGCAGTACTTC
CAISGTSGVSYEQYF
>few|TRBJ2-7|TRBV2|.
TGTGCCAGCGGCGGGACAGTTCGGGCCTACGAGCAGTACTTC
CASGGTVRAYEQYF
>.|TRBJ2-3|TRBV5-1|TRBD2
TGCGCCAGCGGCCAGGTGACTAGCGGGAGGGTCACAGATACGCAGTATTTT
CASGQVTSGRVTDTQYF
>.|TRBJ2-1|TRBV23-1|TRBD2
TGCGCCAGCGGGGGACTAAACGCAAACTACAATGAGCAGTTCTTC
CASGGLNANYNEQFF
>.|TRBJ2-1|TRBV5-8|TRBD1
TGTGCCAGCTATGACAGGGGGCGAGGCAATGAGCAGTTCTTC
CASYDRGRGNEQFF
>.|TRBJ1-2|TRBV28|.
TGTGCCAGCAAACTCGGGCAGGGGATCTATGGCTACACCTTC
CASKLGQGIYGYTF
>once|TRBJ1-4|TRBV15|TRBD1
TGTGCCACCAGCGGCTACAGGGGGACAACTAATGAAAAACTGTTTTTT
CATSGYRGTTNEKLFF
>.|TRBJ1-2|TRBV2|TRBD1
TGTGCCAGCAGTGAATCGACAGGGGGACCGGTCTTGTCTGGCTACACCTTC
CASSESTGGPVLSGYTF
>.|TRBJ2-7|TRBV4-2|.
TGTGCCAGCAGCCAAGATTACGGGAGCTCCTACGAGCAGTACTTC
CASSQDYGSSYEQYF
>few|TRBJ2-7|TRBV10-3|.
TGTGCCACTAAAAGGGGGTTCGAGCAGTACTTC
CATKRGFEQYF
>.|TRBJ1-3|TRBV15|.
TGTGCCACCAGCAGAGATTTCGACAGGACCAACACCATATATTTT
CATSRDFDRTNTIYF
>.|TRBJ2-3|TRBV27|.
TGTGCCAGCAGTTTTACAGGGCCAAGTGATACGCAGTATTTT
CASSFTGPSDTQYF
>.|TRBJ1-5|TRBV2|TRBD1
TGTGCCAGCAGTCTCGGGACAGGGGTTGAGGGCAATCAGCCCCAGCATTTT
CASSLGTGVEGNQPQHF
>.|TRBJ2-7|TRBV5-4|TRBD2
TGTGCCAGCAGCTTGGCTAGCGGGAACTCCTACGAGCAGTACTTC
CASSLASGNSYEQYF
>once|TRBJ2-3|TRBV5-5|TRBD1
TGTGCCAGCAGCGTCGGACAGGGGGCAGATACGCAGTATTTT
CASSVGQGADTQYF
>.|TRBJ1-4|TRBV7-9|TRBD1
TGTGCCAGCAGACAATCAGGGGGCTGGACTAATGAAAAACTGTTTTTT
CASRQSGGWTNEKLFF
>.|TRBJ1-1|TRBV10-3|.
TGTGCCACGGCGGACAGCCTCATGAACACTGAAGCTTTCTTT
CATADSLMNTEAFF
>few|TRBJ1-4|TRBV11-2|.
TGTGCCAGCAGCCAGACAACCGGGACACCAACTAATGAAAAACTGTTTTTT
CASSQTTGTPTNEKLFF
>.|TRBJ2-3|TRBV7-9|.
TGTGCCAGCAGCTTAGCATCAAGGCAGGGTTTCACAGATACGCAGTATTTT
CASSLASRQGFTDTQYF
>.|TRBJ1-5|TRBV29-1|.
TGCAGCCCATATGTCAGGTCAAGTCCCTACAATCAGCCCCAGCATTTT
CSPYVRSSPYNQPQHF
>.|TRBJ2-1|TRBV10-3|TRBD2
TGTGCCACCTTAGCGGGGAGCTCCTACAATGAGCAGTTCTTC
CATLAGSSYNEQFF
>.|TRBJ2-3|TRBV7-7|.
TGTGCTAGCAGCTTCGGGGGCCACACAGATACGCAGTATTTT
CASSFGGHTDTQYF
>once|TRBJ2-7|TRBV6-5|TRBD1
TGTGCCAGCAGCCCCTTCGACAGGGGTGAATACGAGCAGTACTTC
CASSPFDRGEYEQYF
>.|TRBJ2-1|TRBV20-1|TRBD1
TGCAGTGCATCAGGGGGAGAAAAGCAGTTCTTC
CSASGGEKQFF
>.|TRBJ2-7|TRBV2|.
TGTGCCAGCAAACGGGGTAAAGGGTACGAGCAGTACTTC
CASKRGKGYEQYF
>.|TRBJ1-2|TRBV6-5|.
TGTGCCAGCAGTTGGTCAGGGAACGGCTACACCTTC
CASSWSGNGYTF